Shown below are 5 T cell receptor beta chains from a single sample sequenced in a study of blood T cell repertoires in COVID-19. Method: immunoSEQ multiplex PCR; TCRdb's copy keeps in-frame clones and lacks some. Altogether fewer than 400,000 clones are present, 89% being singletons, with the ten largest covering 1.5% to 2%. Material: PBMCs or T cells enriched from blood (not recorded which). These receptors originate from a woman aged 25 to 39 who had recovered from COVID-19.

The chain employs TRBV19 and TRBJ1-1, with unresolved D. The V end was cut by 1 base, the J end by 1 base, with 4 bases between. This CDR3 has 13 residues. The germline gives CDR1 LNHDA, CDR2 SQIVND (reference sequence). CDR3 in DNA: TGTGCCAGTAGTATAGCCAGGAACACTGAAGCTTTCTTT. It encodes CASSIARNTEAFF.

This chain links TRBV2 with TRBJ2-2; 11 nucleotides align to TRBD2. Germline V CDR1 and CDR2: SNHLY, FYNNEI. The CDR3 runs 15 residues. V trimming: 4 bases; J trimming: 6 bases; junction bases outside the gene matches: 4. The CDR3 sequence is CASSALAGAPGELFF. The CDR3 nucleotides are TGTGCCAGCAGTGCACTAGCGGGGGCCCCCGGGGAGCTGTTTTTT.

CDR3 nucleotide sequence: TGTGCCAGTAGTAGTGAGGGTCAGCCCCAGCATTTT. Encoded protein: CASSSEGQPQHF. The chain recombines TRBV19 with TRBJ1-5; D remains ambiguous. The CDR3 is 12 amino acids. CDR1 and CDR2 (germline): LNHDA, SQIVND (reference sequence). Between the trimmed V and J ends, which lost 4 bases and 6 bases, there was a span of 7 bases.

The J gene is TRBJ1-5, the V gene TRBV6-2 or TRBV6-3, with D perhaps TRBD1 (6 bases). The length of the CDR3 is 14 residues. CDR1 is MNHEY and CDR2 is SVGEGT in the germline V gene. Between the trimmed V and J ends, which lost 3 bases and 7 bases, there was a span of 13 bases. CDR3 in amino acids: CASSYTGMWQPQHF. CDR3 DNA: TGTGCCAGCAGTTATACAGGGATGTGGCAGCCCCAGCATTTT.

This chain's CDR3 is CASSQQGNYGYTF. Written as DNA, the CDR3 is TGTGCCAGCAGCCAACAGGGGAATTATGGCTACACCTTC. This chain connects TRBV2 to TRBJ1-2; 7 bases are a match to TRBD1. Germline V gives CDR1 SNHLY, CDR2 FYNNEI. The trim removed 6 bases at V and 5 bases at J, leaving 6 bases unmatched. This CDR3 is 13 amino acids long.